Here is one T cell receptor (beta chain) with its context. In the original analysis: Counts of nucleated cells, estimated from reference gene primer amplification, were obtained. The method was immunoSEQ multiplex PCR; TCRdb's version includes in-frame clones alone and lacks a portion of them. The V and J calls and the clone size are those of that table, but D and trimming were determined from the DNA. The sample has 15,000 to 20,000 clones; approximately 80% are singletons. The source of the sample is a study of blood T cell repertoires in COVID-19. Study summary: The samples span acute and convalescent COVID-19 from the United States, Italy and Spain. Nucleic acid was either cDNA or gDNA, and it came from T cells, B-cell-depleted T cells, or PBMCs.

There are 12 residues in the CDR3. V shed 6 bases and J shed 3 bases, with 9 bases lying between them. Germline V gene lookup returns CDR1 MNHEY and CDR2 SVGAGI. This rearrangement joins TRBV6-5 to TRBJ2-7; the D gene is possibly TRBD2 (5 bases). This TCR came from a man older than 75 with active COVID-19. Sequenced: peripheral blood. The CDR3 here is CASSLEGYEQYF. The CDR3 bases are TGTGCCAGCAGCCTCGAGGGCTACGAGCAGTACTTC.